This TCR beta chain was captured in a study of T cell responses to AZD1222 COVID-19 vaccine. Study results and limitations: Clonal diversity was possibly underestimated, and white British individuals and females predominated among donors.

The repertoire was sequenced with immunoSEQ multiplex PCR; TCRdb's copy has only in-frame clones and lacks some. The sample holds about 170,000 clones, about 83% seen once. As for this clone: Antigen: not known.

The CDR3 totals 14 residues. Losses at the gene ends were 3 bases for V and 4 bases for J; bases not matched to a gene: 1. Germline values: CDR1 LGHNA, CDR2 YSLEER. This TCR came from an adult who received the AZD1222 COVID-19 vaccine. The chain employs TRBV4-3 and TRBJ1-5, with 9 bases fitting TRBD1. Material: peripheral blood, obtained 28 days after the second AZD1222 dose. The CDR3 DNA reads as TGCGCCAGCAGCCACGGACAGGGGAATCAGCCCCAGCATTTT. Amino acids: CASSHGQGNQPQHF.